This is a list of T cell receptor beta chains from one sample in a study of cytomegalovirus exposure and HLA in healthy donors. The table came from immunoSEQ multiplex PCR; TCRdb's copy has only in-frame clones and leaves some out. The data hold about 140,000 clones, with approximately 80% observed a single time. Specimen: PBMCs. The receptors were sampled from a woman between 35 and 50 years old in good health and CMV-seronegative. The CDR3 runs from the conserved cysteine through the conserved F or W. Fields, in order: V gene, J gene, D gene, clone size, CDR3 protein, CDR3 DNA. A D gene is named only where the DNA matches it firmly. Clone size appears in some rows only: once, few, many, or a class for an expanded clone.

V gene: TRBV5-5
J gene: TRBJ2-5
D gene: TRBD2
clone size: .
CDR3 protein: CASSLGLSGGIQETQYF
CDR3 DNA: TGTGCCAGCAGCTTAGGTCTTTCGGGAGGGATCCAAGAGACCCAGTACTTC

V gene: TRBV19
J gene: TRBJ2-1
D gene: .
clone size: .
CDR3 protein: CASSIGLNEQFF
CDR3 DNA: TGTGCCAGTAGTATAGGACTCAATGAGCAGTTCTTC

V gene: TRBV7-2
J gene: TRBJ2-3
D gene: .
clone size: .
CDR3 protein: CASSLGSATDTQYF
CDR3 DNA: TGTGCCAGCAGCTTAGGTAGCGCTACAGATACGCAGTATTTT

V gene: TRBV18
J gene: TRBJ2-1
D gene: .
clone size: .
CDR3 protein: CASSPLRGAYNEQFF
CDR3 DNA: TGTGCCAGCTCACCACTCAGGGGGGCCTACAATGAGCAGTTCTTC

V gene: TRBV29-1
J gene: TRBJ2-7
D gene: .
clone size: .
CDR3 protein: CSGGTASYEQYF
CDR3 DNA: TGCAGCGGCGGGACTGCTTCCTACGAGCAGTACTTC

V gene: TRBV6-5
J gene: TRBJ2-7
D gene: .
clone size: .
CDR3 protein: CASSYPGGRVSHEQYF
CDR3 DNA: TGTGCCAGCAGTTACCCCGGGGGACGGGTTTCGCACGAGCAGTACTTC

V gene: TRBV10-1
J gene: TRBJ2-3
D gene: .
clone size: .
CDR3 protein: CASREQGTDTQYF
CDR3 DNA: TGCGCCAGCAGGGAACAGGGTACAGATACGCAGTATTTT

V gene: TRBV5-1
J gene: TRBJ2-3
D gene: .
clone size: .
CDR3 protein: CASSSSVGTDTQYF
CDR3 DNA: TGCGCCAGCAGCTCTAGCGTGGGCACAGATACGCAGTATTTT

V gene: TRBV2
J gene: TRBJ2-7
D gene: .
clone size: .
CDR3 protein: CASSSLGGTIEQYF
CDR3 DNA: TGTGCCAGCAGCTCCTTGGGAGGGACAATCGAGCAGTACTTC

V gene: TRBV5-1
J gene: TRBJ2-2
D gene: .
clone size: .
CDR3 protein: CASSLGPGFGGELFF
CDR3 DNA: TGCGCCAGCAGCTTGGGACCAGGGTTCGGCGGGGAGCTGTTTTTT

V gene: TRBV5-1
J gene: TRBJ2-7
D gene: TRBD1
clone size: .
CDR3 protein: CASRGTGTYEQYF
CDR3 DNA: TGCGCCAGCCGGGGGACAGGTACCTACGAGCAGTACTTC

V gene: TRBV30
J gene: TRBJ2-3
D gene: .
clone size: .
CDR3 protein: CAWSTKFFTDTQYF
CDR3 DNA: TGTGCCTGGAGTACAAAGTTTTTTACAGATACGCAGTATTTT

V gene: TRBV10-1
J gene: TRBJ2-2
D gene: TRBD2
clone size: .
CDR3 protein: CASSAGLLFPGTSGRRNTGELFF
CDR3 DNA: TGCGCCAGCAGTGCCGGGTTACTATTTCCCGGGACTAGCGGGAGGCGGAACACCGGGGAGCTGTTTTTT

V gene: TRBV28
J gene: TRBJ2-7
D gene: .
clone size: .
CDR3 protein: CASSLIPQGSYEQYF
CDR3 DNA: TGTGCCAGCAGTTTAATACCTCAGGGGTCCTACGAGCAGTACTTC

V gene: TRBV7-9
J gene: TRBJ1-2
D gene: TRBD1
clone size: .
CDR3 protein: CASSSSDRAGYTF
CDR3 DNA: TGTGCCAGCAGCTCCAGCGACAGGGCTGGCTACACCTTC

V gene: TRBV2
J gene: TRBJ1-6
D gene: TRBD1
clone size: once
CDR3 protein: CASSDPGQNNSPLHF
CDR3 DNA: TGTGCCAGCAGTGACCCGGGACAGAATAATTCACCCCTCCACTTT

V gene: TRBV14
J gene: TRBJ1-1
D gene: TRBD1
clone size: .
CDR3 protein: CASSVLTGATEAFF
CDR3 DNA: TGTGCCAGCAGCGTCCTTACAGGGGCCACTGAAGCTTTCTTT

V gene: TRBV7-9
J gene: TRBJ1-1
D gene: .
clone size: .
CDR3 protein: CASGRQTENTEAFF
CDR3 DNA: TGTGCCAGCGGCAGACAAACCGAGAACACTGAAGCTTTCTTT

V gene: TRBV5-4
J gene: TRBJ1-2
D gene: TRBD1
clone size: .
CDR3 protein: CASSAAYQGGIYGYTF
CDR3 DNA: TGTGCCAGCAGCGCAGCCTATCAAGGGGGCATCTATGGCTACACCTTC

V gene: TRBV4-3
J gene: TRBJ1-4
D gene: .
clone size: few
CDR3 protein: CASSQGGARGGEKLFF
CDR3 DNA: TGCGCCAGCAGCCAAGGAGGGGCCAGGGGTGGTGAAAAACTGTTTTTT

V gene: TRBV6-1
J gene: TRBJ1-5
D gene: .
clone size: .
CDR3 protein: CASSDRGQPQHF
CDR3 DNA: TGTGCCAGCAGTGATCGGGGTCAGCCCCAGCATTTT

V gene: TRBV5-6
J gene: TRBJ1-1
D gene: .
clone size: .
CDR3 protein: CASSLVNLNTEAFF
CDR3 DNA: TGTGCCAGCAGCTTGGTCAACTTGAACACTGAAGCTTTCTTT

V gene: TRBV7-9
J gene: TRBJ2-1
D gene: TRBD2
clone size: .
CDR3 protein: CASSPTPGLAGEQFF
CDR3 DNA: TGTGCCAGCAGCCCTACCCCGGGACTAGCGGGTGAGCAGTTCTTC

V gene: TRBV7-9
J gene: TRBJ1-4
D gene: TRBD1
clone size: few
CDR3 protein: CASSDWTGGIEKLFF
CDR3 DNA: TGTGCCAGCAGCGACTGGACAGGGGGAATAGAAAAACTGTTTTTT

V gene: TRBV6-4
J gene: TRBJ2-1
D gene: TRBD1
clone size: .
CDR3 protein: CASEARDSLNNEQFF
CDR3 DNA: TGTGCCAGCGAAGCCCGGGACAGCCTAAACAATGAGCAGTTCTTC

V gene: TRBV18
J gene: TRBJ1-2
D gene: .
clone size: few
CDR3 protein: CASSPNSGIANYGYTF
CDR3 DNA: TGTGCCAGCTCACCAAATTCAGGGATCGCTAACTATGGCTACACCTTC

V gene: TRBV4-3
J gene: TRBJ2-7
D gene: TRBD2
clone size: .
CDR3 protein: CASSQNFILAGYYEQYF
CDR3 DNA: TGCGCCAGCAGCCAAAATTTTATACTAGCGGGTTACTACGAGCAGTACTTC

V gene: TRBV7-2
J gene: TRBJ1-3
D gene: .
clone size: .
CDR3 protein: CASSLIGSFTIYF
CDR3 DNA: TGTGCCAGCAGCTTAATCGGGTCATTCACCATATATTTT

V gene: TRBV11-3
J gene: TRBJ2-3
D gene: TRBD1
clone size: .
CDR3 protein: CASSTRQGATQYF
CDR3 DNA: TGTGCCAGCAGCACGCGACAGGGGGCGACGCAGTATTTT